This TCR beta chain was sequenced in a study of beta chain features in type 1 diabetes. Turning to this clone: The antigen remains unidentified.

General study points: For type 1 diabetes patients, VDJ junctions showed fewer insertions and more deletions. Researchers reported that naive, central memory and Treg TCRB repertoires appeared more similar in patients than in healthy donors. Equally in patients and controls, PCR might preferentially amplify shorter templates. Among all four CD4+ subsets, Type 1 diabetes patients had TCRB CDR3s that were moderately but significantly shorter.

The isolated RNA, all of it, was reverse transcribed, so expressed TCRB transcripts were what got sequenced. Measured with immunoSEQ multiplex PCR; TCRdb has only the in-frame clones, and not every one. The sample gives roughly 42,000 clones, roughly 50% of which show up once; roughly 0.25% is in the top ten. This CDR3 comprises 12 residues. From germline, CDR1 is MDHEN and CDR2 SYDVKM. The V gene end was trimmed by 5 bases and the J gene end by 8 bases; junction bases not matched to a gene: 4. The specimen was stem cell memory CD4+ T cells from blood. The genes are TRBV28 and TRBJ2-7, with 9 bases matching TRBD1. This TCR derives from a woman in her 30s in good health. The CDR3 DNA sequence: TGTGCCAGCAGTACTGGACAGGGGCAGCAGTACTTC. This gives the protein CASSTGQGQQYF. The full variable domain, its missing parts supplied by reference TRBV28 and TRBJ2-7, is DVKVTQSSRYLVKRTGEKVFLECVQDMDHENMFWYRQDPGLGLRLIYFSYDVKMKEKGDIPEGYSVSREKKERFSLILESASTNQTSMYLCASSTGQGQQYFGPGTRLTVT.